This TCR beta chain was captured by sequencing in a study of radiation and T cells in renal cell carcinoma. TCRdb's copy holds only in-frame clones and misses some; the assay was immunoSEQ multiplex PCR. The sample carries over 120,000 clones, more than 70% recorded once. Time point indicated: baseline pretreatment blood. Treatment meaning: 15 Gy SBRT to primary tumor, nephrectomy 4 weeks later. Germline CDR1 is SGHVS and CDR2 is FQNEAQ. The CDR3 loop spans 16 amino acids. J lost 0 bases, V lost 4 bases, and 7 bases had no gene match. The receptor was isolated from a woman in her 50s with renal cell carcinoma. The chain couples TRBV7-8 to TRBJ2-3; 7 bases align to TRBD1. The source material was blood, sampled from a patient whose treatment included radiotherapy and nephrectomy. DNA for the CDR3: TGTGCCAGCAGCTATAGACAGGGCAAGAGCACAGATACGCAGTATTTT. This encodes CASSYRQGKSTDTQYF.